Below, one TCR beta chain is given with its context. The antigen is unknown. This sample was taken from a study of glioma-infiltrating T cells after dendritic cell vaccination. Regarding the study as a whole: The cohort had few patients with full blood and tumor sets.

The repertoire was sequenced with immunoSEQ multiplex PCR; TCRdb's copy has only in-frame clones and lacks some. The table has around 73,000 clones, roughly 87% seen once. Germline V lookup: CDR1 SNHLY, CDR2 FYNNEI. CDR3 size: 16 residues. Trimming took 6 bases from V and 0 from J, leaving 18 bases between them. This clonotype originated in a human donor with glioblastoma. Here the sequenced sample was blood, taken before dendritic cell vaccination. The chain carries TRBV2 and TRBJ2-7, with D possibly matching TRBD2 (5 bases). CDR3 residues: CASRDSLGASSYEQYV. CDR3 nucleotides: TGTGCCAGCAGGGACTCCCTCGGCGCGAGCTCCTACGAGCAGTACGTC.